One and the same sample provided the 8 T cell receptor beta chains below, sequenced in a study of shared clonotypes between healthy human individuals. Assay used: immunoSEQ multiplex PCR; TCRdb lists only in-frame clones, some missing. The table lists 1.5 million to 2.5 million clones, about 95% of them singletons. The naive CD8 fraction comprised CD45RO-negative cells positively selected for CCR7 and excluded terminally differentiated effector memory CD45RA+ cells. The sample was naive CD8+ T cells sorted from blood. These receptors were collected from a man between 18 and 29 years old in good health.

CDR3 sequence (DNA): TGTGCCAGCAGCTTAGTCCCCAGGACCCTTGACAACGAGCAGTACTTC. Protein product: CASSLVPRTLDNEQYF. This chain links TRBV7-2 with TRBJ2-7, with unresolved D. CDR1 and CDR2 from the germline V gene are SGHTA and FQGNSA. CDR3 length: 16 residues. The V end lost 1 base, the J end lost 5 bases, and 18 bases lay between the germline ends.

The chain couples TRBV7-8 to TRBJ2-1; D could derive from TRBD1 or TRBD2 (5 bases each). The CDR3 is 17 amino acids. V lost 1 base to trimming and J lost 6 bases, with 19 bases between them. CDR1 and CDR2 from the germline V gene are SGHVS and FQNEAQ. The CDR3 DNA reads TGTGCCAGCAGCTTAGACCCCGGTGAGGGGTTGAGCAATGAGCAGTTCTTC. This sequence encodes CASSLDPGEGLSNEQFF.

V gene TRBV19 combines with J gene TRBJ1-5; D remains ambiguous. Germline CDR1 is LNHDA and CDR2 is SQIVND (reference sequence). V shed 5 bases and J shed 0 bases, with 5 bases lying between them. This CDR3 spans 13 amino acids. CDR3 bases: TGTGCCAGTAGTCGAGATAGCAATCAGCCCCAGCATTTT. The encoded protein is CASSRDSNQPQHF.

The V and J genes are TRBV5-1 and TRBJ2-1; D is perhaps TRBD1 (5 bases). In germline, CDR1 is SGHRS, CDR2 YFSETQ. V was trimmed by 1 base and J by 0 bases, leaving 14 bases between them. CDR3 length: 17 residues. The CDR3: CASSLHWTDSSYNEQFF. CDR3 coding DNA: TGCGCCAGCAGCTTGCACTGGACCGACAGCTCCTACAATGAGCAGTTCTTC.

The chain uses TRBV27 and TRBJ1-5; 10 bases fit TRBD1. The CDR3 totals 15 residues. CDR1 and CDR2 (germline): MNHEY, SMNVEV (reference sequence). V lost 5 bases and J lost 5; bases outside the gene matches: 6. The CDR3 protein is CASSLQTGGYQPQHF. The CDR3 DNA reads TGTGCCAGCAGTCTCCAGACAGGGGGCTATCAGCCCCAGCATTTT.

The rearrangement uses TRBV6-5 and TRBJ2-7, with 7 bases that match TRBD2. The CDR3 has 14 residues. Germline CDR1 MNHEY, CDR2 SVGAGI. V shed 7 bases, J shed 3 bases, and the junction held 9 bases outside the gene matches. The CDR3 here is CASKSYREVYEQYF. The CDR3 region has the DNA TGTGCCAGCAAAAGTTATCGGGAGGTCTACGAGCAGTACTTC.

The genes are TRBV13 and TRBJ2-5; a weak D match, TRBD2 (5 bases). CDR1 and CDR2 (germline): PRHDT, FYEKMQ (reference sequence). With 1 base removed from V and 7 bases from J, the gap between germline ends came to 10 bases. This CDR3 spans 13 amino acids. The CDR3 nucleotides read TGTGCCAGCAGCTTAGCCGGGGAAGGGACCCAGTACTTC. Its protein product is CASSLAGEGTQYF.

This rearrangement joins TRBV28 to TRBJ2-7; tentatively, D is TRBD1 (6 bases). Deletions cut 3 bases from V and 5 bases from J, with 20 bases between. Germline assignment: CDR1 MDHEN and CDR2 SYDVKM. CDR3 size: 16 residues. CDR3 in amino acids: CASSFPLSRGINEQYF. CDR3 coding DNA: TGTGCCAGCAGTTTCCCTTTATCCAGGGGAATAAACGAGCAGTACTTC.